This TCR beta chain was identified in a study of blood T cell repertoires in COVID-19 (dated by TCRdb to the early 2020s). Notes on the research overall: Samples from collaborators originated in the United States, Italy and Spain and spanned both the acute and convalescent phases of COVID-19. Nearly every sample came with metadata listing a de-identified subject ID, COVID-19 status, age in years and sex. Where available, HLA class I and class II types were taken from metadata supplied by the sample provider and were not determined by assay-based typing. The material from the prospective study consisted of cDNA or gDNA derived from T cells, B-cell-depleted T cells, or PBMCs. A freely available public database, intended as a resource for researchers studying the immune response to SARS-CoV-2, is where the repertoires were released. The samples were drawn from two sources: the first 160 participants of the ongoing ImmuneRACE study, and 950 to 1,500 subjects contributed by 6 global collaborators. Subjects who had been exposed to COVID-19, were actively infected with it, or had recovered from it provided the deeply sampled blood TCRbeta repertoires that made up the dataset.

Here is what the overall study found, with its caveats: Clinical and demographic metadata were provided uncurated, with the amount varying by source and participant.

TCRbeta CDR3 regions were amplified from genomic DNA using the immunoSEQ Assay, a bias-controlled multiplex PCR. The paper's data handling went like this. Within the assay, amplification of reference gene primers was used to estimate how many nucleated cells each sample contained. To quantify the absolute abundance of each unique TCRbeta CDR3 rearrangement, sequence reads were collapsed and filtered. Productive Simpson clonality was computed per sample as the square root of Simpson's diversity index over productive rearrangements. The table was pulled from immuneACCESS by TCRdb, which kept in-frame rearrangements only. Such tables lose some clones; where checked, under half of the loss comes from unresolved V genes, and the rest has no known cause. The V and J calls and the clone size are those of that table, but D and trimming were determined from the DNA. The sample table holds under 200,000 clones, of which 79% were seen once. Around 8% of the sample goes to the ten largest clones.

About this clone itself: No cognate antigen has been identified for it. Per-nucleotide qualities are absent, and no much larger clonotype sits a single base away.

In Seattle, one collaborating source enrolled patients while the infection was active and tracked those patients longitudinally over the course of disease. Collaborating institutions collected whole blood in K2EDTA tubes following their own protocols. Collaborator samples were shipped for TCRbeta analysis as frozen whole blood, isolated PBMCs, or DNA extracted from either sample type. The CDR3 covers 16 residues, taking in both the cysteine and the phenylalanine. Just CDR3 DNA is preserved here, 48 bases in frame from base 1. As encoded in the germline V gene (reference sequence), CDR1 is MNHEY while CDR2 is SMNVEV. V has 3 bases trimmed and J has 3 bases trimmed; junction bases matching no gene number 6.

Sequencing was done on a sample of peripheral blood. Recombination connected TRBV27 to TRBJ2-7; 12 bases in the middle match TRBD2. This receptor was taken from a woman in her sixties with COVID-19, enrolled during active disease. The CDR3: CASSFFGLAGNYEQYF. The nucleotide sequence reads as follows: TGTGCCAGCAGTTTCTTCGGACTAGCGGGGAACTACGAGCAGTACTTC.